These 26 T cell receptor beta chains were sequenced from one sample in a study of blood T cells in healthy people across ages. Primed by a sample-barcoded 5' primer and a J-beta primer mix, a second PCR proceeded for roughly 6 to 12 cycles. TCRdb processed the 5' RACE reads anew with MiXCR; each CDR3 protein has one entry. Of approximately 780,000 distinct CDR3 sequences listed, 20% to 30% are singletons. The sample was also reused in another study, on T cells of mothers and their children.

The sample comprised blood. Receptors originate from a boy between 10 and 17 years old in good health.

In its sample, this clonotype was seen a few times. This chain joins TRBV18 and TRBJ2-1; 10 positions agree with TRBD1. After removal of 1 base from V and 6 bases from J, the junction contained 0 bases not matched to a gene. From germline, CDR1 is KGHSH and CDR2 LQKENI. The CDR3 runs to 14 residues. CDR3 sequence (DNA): TGTGCCAGCTCACCACGACAGGGGGCCAATGAGCAGTTCTTC. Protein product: CASSPRQGANEQFF. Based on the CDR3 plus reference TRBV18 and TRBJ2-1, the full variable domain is NAGVMQNPRHLVRRRGQEARLRCSPMKGHSHVYWYRQLPEEGLKFMVYLQKENIIDESGMPKERFSAEFPKEGPSILRIQQVVRGDSAAYFCASSPRQGANEQFFGPGTRLTVL.

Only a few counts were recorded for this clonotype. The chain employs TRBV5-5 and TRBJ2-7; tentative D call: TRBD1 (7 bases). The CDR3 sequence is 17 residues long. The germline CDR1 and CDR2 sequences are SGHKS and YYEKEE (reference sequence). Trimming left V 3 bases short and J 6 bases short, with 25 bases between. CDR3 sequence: CASSSRGGGPHPSEQYF. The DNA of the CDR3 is TGTGCCAGCAGCTCTCGAGGAGGGGGCCCCCACCCCTCCGAGCAGTACTTC.

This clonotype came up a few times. CDR3 in DNA: TGCAGTGCTAGAGATAGGGGACAGGCCCTGGACTACGAGCAGTACTTC. Translation gives CSARDRGQALDYEQYF. This chain uses TRBV20-1 with TRBJ2-7, with 8 positions matching TRBD1. The CDR3 spans 16 residues. Per the germline V gene, CDR1 is DFQATT and CDR2 is SNEGSKA (reference sequence). V was clipped by 0 bases and J by 3 bases; unmatched bases: 10.

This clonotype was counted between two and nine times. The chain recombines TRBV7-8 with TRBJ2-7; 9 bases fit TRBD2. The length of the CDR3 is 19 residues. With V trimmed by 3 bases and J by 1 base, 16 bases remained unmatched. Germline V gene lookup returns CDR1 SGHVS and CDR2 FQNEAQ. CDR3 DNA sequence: TGTGCCAGCAGCTTTTCGCCCCACCTAGCGGGGACCCTTTCCTACGAGCAGTACTTC. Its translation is CASSFSPHLAGTLSYEQYF. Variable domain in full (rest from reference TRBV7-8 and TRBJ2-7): GAGVSQSPRYKVAKRGQDVALRCDPISGHVSLFWYQQALGQGPEFLTYFQNEAQLDKSGLPSDRFFAERPEGSVSTLKIQRTQQEDSAVYLCASSFSPHLAGTLSYEQYFGPGTRLTVT.

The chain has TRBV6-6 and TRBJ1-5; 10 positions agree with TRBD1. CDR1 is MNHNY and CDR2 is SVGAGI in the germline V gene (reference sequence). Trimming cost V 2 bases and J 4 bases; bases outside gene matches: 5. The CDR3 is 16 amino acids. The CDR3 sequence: CASSYRTGGANQPQHF. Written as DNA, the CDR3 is TGTGCCAGCAGTTACCGGACAGGGGGGGCGAATCAGCCCCAGCATTTT.

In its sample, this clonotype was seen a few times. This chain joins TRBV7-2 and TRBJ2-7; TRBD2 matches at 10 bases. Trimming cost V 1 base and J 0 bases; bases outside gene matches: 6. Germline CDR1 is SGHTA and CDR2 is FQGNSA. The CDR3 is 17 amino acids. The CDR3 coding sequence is TGTGCCAGCAGCTTAGACCCGCCTAGCGGGAGCTCCTACGAGCAGTACTTC. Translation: CASSLDPPSGSSYEQYF.

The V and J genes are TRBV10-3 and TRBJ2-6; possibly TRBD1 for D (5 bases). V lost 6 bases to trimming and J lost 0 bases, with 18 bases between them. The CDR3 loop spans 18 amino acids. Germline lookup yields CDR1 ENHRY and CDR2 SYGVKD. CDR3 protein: CAISGVPGPSSGANVLTF. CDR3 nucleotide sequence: TGTGCCATCAGCGGAGTCCCAGGGCCAAGCTCTGGGGCCAACGTCCTGACTTTC.

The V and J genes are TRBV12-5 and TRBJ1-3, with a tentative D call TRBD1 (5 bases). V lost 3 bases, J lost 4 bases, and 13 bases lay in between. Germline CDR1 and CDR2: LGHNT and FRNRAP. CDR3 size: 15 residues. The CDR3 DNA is TGTGCTAGTGGTTTCGCCGGGGCGCGAGGAAACACCATATATTTT. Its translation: CASGFAGARGNTIYF. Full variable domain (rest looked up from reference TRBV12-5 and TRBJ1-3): DARVTQTPRHKVTEMGQEVTMRCQPILGHNTVFWYRQTMMQGLELLAYFRNRAPLDDSGMPKDRFSAEMPDATLATLKIQPSEPRDSAVYFCASGFAGARGNTIYFGEGSWLTVV.

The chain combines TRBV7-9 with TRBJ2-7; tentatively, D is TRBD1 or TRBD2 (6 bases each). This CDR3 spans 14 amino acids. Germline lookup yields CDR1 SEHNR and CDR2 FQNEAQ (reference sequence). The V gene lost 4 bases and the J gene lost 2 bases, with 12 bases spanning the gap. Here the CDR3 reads CASSSGAGAYEQYF. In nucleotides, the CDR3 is TGTGCCAGCAGCTCGGGAGCAGGGGCCTACGAGCAGTACTTC.

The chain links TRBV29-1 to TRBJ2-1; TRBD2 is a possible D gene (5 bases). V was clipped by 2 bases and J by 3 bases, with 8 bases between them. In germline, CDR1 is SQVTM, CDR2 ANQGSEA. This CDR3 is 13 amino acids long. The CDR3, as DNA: TGCAGCGTTGAATCCGGGAACTACAATGAGCAGTTCTTC. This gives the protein CSVESGNYNEQFF.

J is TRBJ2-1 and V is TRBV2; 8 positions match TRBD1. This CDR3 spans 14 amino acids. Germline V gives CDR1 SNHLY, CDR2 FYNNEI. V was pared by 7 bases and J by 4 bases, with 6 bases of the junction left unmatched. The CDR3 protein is CASNGWDRYNEQFF. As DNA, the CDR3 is TGTGCCAGCAACGGGTGGGACAGGTACAATGAGCAGTTCTTC.

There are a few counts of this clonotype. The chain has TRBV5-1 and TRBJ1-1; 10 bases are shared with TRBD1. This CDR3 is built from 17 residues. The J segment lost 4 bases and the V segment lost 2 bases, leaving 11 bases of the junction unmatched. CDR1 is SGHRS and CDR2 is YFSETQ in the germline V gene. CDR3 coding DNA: TGCGCCAGCAGCTTTTGGGACAGGGGTGATGTGGGCACTGAAGCTTTCTTT. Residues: CASSFWDRGDVGTEAFF.

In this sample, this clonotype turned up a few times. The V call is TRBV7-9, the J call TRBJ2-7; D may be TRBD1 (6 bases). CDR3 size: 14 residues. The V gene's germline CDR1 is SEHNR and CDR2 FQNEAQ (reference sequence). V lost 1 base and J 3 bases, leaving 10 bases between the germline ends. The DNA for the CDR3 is TGTGCCAGCAGCTTAGGAGCAGGGGACTACGAGCAGTACTTC. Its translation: CASSLGAGDYEQYF.

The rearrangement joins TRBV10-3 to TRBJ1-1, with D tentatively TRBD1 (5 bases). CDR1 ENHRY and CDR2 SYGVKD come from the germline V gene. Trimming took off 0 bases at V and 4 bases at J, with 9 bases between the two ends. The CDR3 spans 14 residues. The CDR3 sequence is CAISESGHLTEAFF. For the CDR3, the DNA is TGTGCCATCAGTGAGTCCGGACATCTCACTGAAGCTTTCTTT.

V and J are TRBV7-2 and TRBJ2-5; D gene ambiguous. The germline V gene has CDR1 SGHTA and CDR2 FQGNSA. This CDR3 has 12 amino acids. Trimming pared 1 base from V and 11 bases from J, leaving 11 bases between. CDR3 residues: CASSLGFGEQYF. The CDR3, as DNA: TGTGCCAGCAGCTTAGGTTTTGGAGAGCAGTACTTC.

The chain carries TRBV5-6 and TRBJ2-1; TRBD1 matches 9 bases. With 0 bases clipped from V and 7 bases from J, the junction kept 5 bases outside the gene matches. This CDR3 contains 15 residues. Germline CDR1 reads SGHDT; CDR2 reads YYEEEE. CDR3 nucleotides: TGTGCCAGCAGCTTGGGGGGACAGGGAACGAATGAGCAGTTCTTC. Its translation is CASSLGGQGTNEQFF.

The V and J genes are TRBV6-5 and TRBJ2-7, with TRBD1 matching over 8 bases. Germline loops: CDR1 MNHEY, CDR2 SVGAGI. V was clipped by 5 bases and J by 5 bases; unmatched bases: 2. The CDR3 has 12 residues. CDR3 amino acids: CASSGQGNEQYF. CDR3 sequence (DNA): TGTGCCAGCAGTGGACAGGGTAACGAGCAGTACTTC.

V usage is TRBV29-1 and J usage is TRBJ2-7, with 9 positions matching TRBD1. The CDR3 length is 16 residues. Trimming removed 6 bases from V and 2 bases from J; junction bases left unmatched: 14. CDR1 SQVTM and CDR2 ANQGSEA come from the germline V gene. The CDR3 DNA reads TGCAGCGTCGGAATGGGAACCGGGACAGGGACCTACGAGCAGTACTTC. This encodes CSVGMGTGTGTYEQYF.

The CDR3 DNA reads as TGTGCCAGCAGCCCCCAGCGGCCCCAAGAGACCCAGTACTTC. Translating gives CASSPQRPQETQYF. The V and J genes are TRBV7-9 and TRBJ2-5; perhaps TRBD2 as D (5 bases). Germline-derived CDR1 and CDR2 are SEHNR and FQNEAQ (reference sequence). The CDR3 loop spans 14 amino acids. Trimming took off 5 bases at V and 1 base at J, with 11 bases between the two ends.

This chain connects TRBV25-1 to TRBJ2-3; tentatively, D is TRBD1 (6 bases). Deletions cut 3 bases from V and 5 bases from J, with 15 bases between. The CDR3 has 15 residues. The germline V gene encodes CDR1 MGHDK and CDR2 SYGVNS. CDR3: CASSESLGQRDTQYF. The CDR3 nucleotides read TGTGCCAGCAGTGAGAGTCTAGGACAGCGAGATACGCAGTATTTT.

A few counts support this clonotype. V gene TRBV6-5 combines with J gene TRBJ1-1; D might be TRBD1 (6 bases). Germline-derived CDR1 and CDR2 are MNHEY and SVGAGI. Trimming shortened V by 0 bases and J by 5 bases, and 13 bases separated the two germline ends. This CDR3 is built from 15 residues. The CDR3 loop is CASSYSSRGGTEAFF. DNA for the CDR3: TGTGCCAGCAGTTACTCGAGCAGGGGAGGAACTGAAGCTTTCTTT.

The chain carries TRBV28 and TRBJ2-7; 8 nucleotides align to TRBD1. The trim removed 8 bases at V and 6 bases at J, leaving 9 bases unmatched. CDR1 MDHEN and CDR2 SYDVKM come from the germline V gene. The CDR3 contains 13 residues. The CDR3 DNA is TGTGCCAGCCTTGACAGGGGCGTACGCGAGCAGTACTTC. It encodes CASLDRGVREQYF.

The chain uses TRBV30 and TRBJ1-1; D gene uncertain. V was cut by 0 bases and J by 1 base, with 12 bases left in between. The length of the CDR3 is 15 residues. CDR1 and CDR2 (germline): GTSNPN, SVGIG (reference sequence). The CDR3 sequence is CAWSVPRTGNTEAFF. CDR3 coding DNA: TGTGCCTGGAGTGTACCTCGGACGGGGAACACTGAAGCTTTCTTT.

CDR3: CASSLARGGETQYF. The CDR3 DNA follows: TGTGCCAGCAGTTTAGCCAGGGGCGGAGAGACCCAGTACTTC. V usage is TRBV12-3 or TRBV12-4 and J usage is TRBJ2-5; TRBD1 might be the D (6 bases). The length of the CDR3 is 14 residues. With 0 bases removed from V and 4 bases from J, the gap between germline ends came to 9 bases.

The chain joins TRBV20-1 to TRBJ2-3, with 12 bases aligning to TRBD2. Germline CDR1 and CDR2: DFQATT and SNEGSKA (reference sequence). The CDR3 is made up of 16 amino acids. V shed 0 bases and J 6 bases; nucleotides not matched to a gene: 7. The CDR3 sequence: CSARDLTSGSRDTQYF. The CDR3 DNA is TGCAGTGCTAGAGATCTGACTAGCGGGAGTCGGGATACGCAGTATTTT.

The CDR3 nucleotides are TGTGCCAGCAGTTTAGCGGGCTATGGCTCTCATAACTATGGCTACACCTTC. Amino acid sequence: CASSLAGYGSHNYGYTF. This chain uses TRBV12-3 or TRBV12-4 with TRBJ1-2; D not resolved. Trimming left V 0 bases short and J 1 base short, with 15 bases between. This CDR3 has 17 residues.